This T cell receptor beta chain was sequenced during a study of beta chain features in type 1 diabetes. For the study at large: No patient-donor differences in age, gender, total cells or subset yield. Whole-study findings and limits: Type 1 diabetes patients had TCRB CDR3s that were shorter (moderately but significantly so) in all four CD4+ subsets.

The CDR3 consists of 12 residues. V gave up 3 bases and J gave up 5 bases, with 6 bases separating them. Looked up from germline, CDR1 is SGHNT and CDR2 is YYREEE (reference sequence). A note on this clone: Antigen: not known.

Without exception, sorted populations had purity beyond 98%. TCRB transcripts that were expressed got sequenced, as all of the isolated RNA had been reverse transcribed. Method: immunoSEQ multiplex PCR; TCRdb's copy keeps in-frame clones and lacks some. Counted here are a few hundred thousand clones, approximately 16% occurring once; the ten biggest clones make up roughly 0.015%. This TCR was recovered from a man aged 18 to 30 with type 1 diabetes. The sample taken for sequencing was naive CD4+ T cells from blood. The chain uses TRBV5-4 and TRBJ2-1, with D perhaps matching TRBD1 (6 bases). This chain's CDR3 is CASSWTDNEQFF. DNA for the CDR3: TGTGCCAGCAGCTGGACAGACAATGAGCAGTTCTTC.